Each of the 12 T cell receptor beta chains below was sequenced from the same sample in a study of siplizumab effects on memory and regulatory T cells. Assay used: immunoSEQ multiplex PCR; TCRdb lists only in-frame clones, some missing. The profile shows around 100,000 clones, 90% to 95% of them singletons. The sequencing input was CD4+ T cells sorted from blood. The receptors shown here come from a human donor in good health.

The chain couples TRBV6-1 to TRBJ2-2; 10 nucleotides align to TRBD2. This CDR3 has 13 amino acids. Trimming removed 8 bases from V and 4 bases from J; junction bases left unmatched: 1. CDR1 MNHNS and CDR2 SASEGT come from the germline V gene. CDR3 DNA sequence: TGTGCCAGCCTAGCGGGGGCCACCGGGGAGCTGTTTTTT. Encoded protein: CASLAGATGELFF.

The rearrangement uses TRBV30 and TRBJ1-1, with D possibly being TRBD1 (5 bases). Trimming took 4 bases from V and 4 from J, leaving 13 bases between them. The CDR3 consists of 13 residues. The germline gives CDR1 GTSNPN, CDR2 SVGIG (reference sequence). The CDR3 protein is CAWIGWGGTEAFF. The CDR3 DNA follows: TGTGCCTGGATAGGCTGGGGGGGCACTGAAGCTTTCTTT.

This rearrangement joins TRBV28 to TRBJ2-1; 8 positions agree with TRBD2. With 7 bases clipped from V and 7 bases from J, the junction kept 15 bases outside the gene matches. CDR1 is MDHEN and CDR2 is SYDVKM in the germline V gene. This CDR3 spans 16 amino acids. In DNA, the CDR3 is TGTGCCAGCACCTTCGCCGGGGCGGGAGGAAGAAATGAGCAGTTCTTC. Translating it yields CASTFAGAGGRNEQFF.

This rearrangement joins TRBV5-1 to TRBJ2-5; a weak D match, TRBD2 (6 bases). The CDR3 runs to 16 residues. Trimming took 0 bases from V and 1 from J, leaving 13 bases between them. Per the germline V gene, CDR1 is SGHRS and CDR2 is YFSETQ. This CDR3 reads CASSLARETRQETQYF. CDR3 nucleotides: TGCGCCAGCAGCTTGGCCCGGGAGACGCGCCAAGAGACCCAGTACTTC.

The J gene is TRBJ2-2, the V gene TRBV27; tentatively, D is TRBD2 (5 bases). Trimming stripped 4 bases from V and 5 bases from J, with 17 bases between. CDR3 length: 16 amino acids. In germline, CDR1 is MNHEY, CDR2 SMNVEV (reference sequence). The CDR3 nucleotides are TGTGCCAGCAGTTCCTTTAGCGAACCGAGGACCGGGGAGCTGTTTTTT. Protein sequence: CASSSFSEPRTGELFF.

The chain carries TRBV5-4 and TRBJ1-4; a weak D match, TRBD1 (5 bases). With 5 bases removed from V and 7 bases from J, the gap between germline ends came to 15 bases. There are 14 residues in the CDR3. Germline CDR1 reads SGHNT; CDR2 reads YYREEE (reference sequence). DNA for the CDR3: TGTGCCAGCAGTCGTCAGGGTGGCAGTGAAAAACTGTTTTTT. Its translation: CASSRQGGSEKLFF.

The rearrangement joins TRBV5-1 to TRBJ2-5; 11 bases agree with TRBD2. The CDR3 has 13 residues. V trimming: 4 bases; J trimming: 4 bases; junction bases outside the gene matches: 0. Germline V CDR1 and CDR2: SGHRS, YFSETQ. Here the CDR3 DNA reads TGCGCCAGCAGCACTAGCGGGAGAGAGACCCAGTACTTC. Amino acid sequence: CASSTSGRETQYF.

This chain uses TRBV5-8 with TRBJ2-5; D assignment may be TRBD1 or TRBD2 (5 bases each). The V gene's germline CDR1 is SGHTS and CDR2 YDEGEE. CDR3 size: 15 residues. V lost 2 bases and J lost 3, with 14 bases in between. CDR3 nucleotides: TGTGCCAGCAGCTTTTCCCCGGGACGGAAAGAGACCCAGTACTTC. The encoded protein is CASSFSPGRKETQYF.

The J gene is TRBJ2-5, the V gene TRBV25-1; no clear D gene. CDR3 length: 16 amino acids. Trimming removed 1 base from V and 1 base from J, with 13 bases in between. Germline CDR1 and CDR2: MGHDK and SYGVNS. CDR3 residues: CASSEWALTPQETQYF. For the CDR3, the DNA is TGTGCCAGCAGTGAATGGGCGCTTACCCCCCAAGAGACCCAGTACTTC. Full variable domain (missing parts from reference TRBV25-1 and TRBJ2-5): EADIYQTPRYLVIGTGKKITLECSQTMGHDKMYWYQQDPGMELHLIHYSYGVNSTEKGDLSSESTVSRIRTEHFPLTLESARPSHTSQYLCASSEWALTPQETQYFGPGTRLLVL.

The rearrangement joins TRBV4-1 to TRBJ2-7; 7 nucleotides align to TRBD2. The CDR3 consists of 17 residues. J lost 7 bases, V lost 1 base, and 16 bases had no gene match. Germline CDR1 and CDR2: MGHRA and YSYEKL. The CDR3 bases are TGCGCCAGCAGCCAAGGGTGGTTTAGGGGAGGGCCTCGGGAGCAGTACTTC. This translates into CASSQGWFRGGPREQYF.

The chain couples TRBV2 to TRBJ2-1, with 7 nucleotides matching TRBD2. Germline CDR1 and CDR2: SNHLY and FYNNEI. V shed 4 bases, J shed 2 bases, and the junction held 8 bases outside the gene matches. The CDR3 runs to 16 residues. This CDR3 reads CASSVRREFPYNEQFF. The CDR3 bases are TGTGCCAGCAGTGTCAGGCGGGAGTTCCCCTACAATGAGCAGTTCTTC.

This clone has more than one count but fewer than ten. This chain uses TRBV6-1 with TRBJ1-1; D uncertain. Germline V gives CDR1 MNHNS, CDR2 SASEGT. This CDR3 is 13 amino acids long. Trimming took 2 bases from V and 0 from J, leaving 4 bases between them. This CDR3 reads CASSEIMNTEAFF. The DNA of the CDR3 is TGTGCCAGCAGTGAAATCATGAACACTGAAGCTTTCTTT.